A single T cell receptor beta chain is shown here with its context. Germline values: CDR1 MNHNS, CDR2 SASEGT. V lost 2 bases and J 3 bases, leaving 16 bases between the germline ends. The CDR3 loop spans 16 amino acids. This specimen belongs to a study of blood T cell repertoires in COVID-19. For the study at large: Sources were T cells, B-cell-depleted T cells, or PBMCs; the material itself was cDNA or gDNA.

Only in-frame clones appear in the TCRdb table, and some are missing; sequencing was by immunoSEQ multiplex PCR. The sample lists some 68,000 clones, approximately 88% occurring once. Sequences were obtained from peripheral blood. This chain joins TRBV6-1 and TRBJ2-5, with D possibly TRBD2 on 6 matching bases. The receptor's source is a human donor in a cohort sampled during active COVID-19. The CDR3 is CASSEQDGSGKETQYF. Written as DNA, the CDR3 is TGTGCCAGCAGTGAACAGGACGGTAGCGGAAAAGAGACCCAGTACTTC.